One sample yielded the 12 T cell receptor beta chains listed below, sequenced in a study of blood T cell repertoires in COVID-19. TCRdb keeps only in-frame clones here, not all; method: immunoSEQ multiplex PCR. This table holds about 280,000 clones, around 87% found once. Sequenced: PBMCs or T cells enriched from blood (not recorded which). These receptors were obtained from a woman aged 18-29 years with acute COVID-19.

The J gene is TRBJ1-2, the V gene TRBV18; 7 nucleotides line up with TRBD1. Germline V CDR1 and CDR2: KGHSH, LQKENI. The CDR3 is 16 amino acids. With 3 bases clipped from V and 4 bases from J, the junction kept 11 bases outside the gene matches. The CDR3 loop reads CASSPNRQGDGYGYTF. For the CDR3, the DNA is TGTGCCAGCTCACCCAACCGACAGGGAGATGGCTATGGCTACACCTTC.

J is TRBJ2-3 and V is TRBV27; the match to TRBD1 covers 7 bases. Germline CDR1 is MNHEY and CDR2 is SMNVEV (reference sequence). The CDR3 covers 16 residues. J gave up 5 bases and V 0 bases, and 8 bases lay outside the gene matches. CDR3 loop: CASSLSADRVIDTQYF. CDR3 nucleotide sequence: TGTGCCAGCAGTTTATCAGCTGACAGGGTTATAGATACGCAGTATTTT.

The rearrangement links TRBV5-4 to TRBJ2-3, with D unclear. Trimming removed 7 bases from V and 0 bases from J, with 9 bases in between. CDR3 size: 13 residues. From germline, CDR1 is SGHNT and CDR2 YYREEE (reference sequence). The CDR3 sequence: CASGPPSTDTQYF. CDR3 coding DNA: TGTGCCAGCGGGCCACCTAGCACAGATACGCAGTATTTT.

The rearrangement uses TRBV28 and TRBJ2-1; 8 nucleotides match TRBD2. The CDR3 totals 15 residues. The ends lost 6 bases at V and 0 bases at J; junction bases unmatched: 4. Germline V gene data show CDR1 as MDHEN and CDR2 as SYDVKM. The CDR3 protein is CASRFSGGSYNEQFF. The CDR3 DNA sequence: TGTGCCAGCAGATTCAGCGGGGGCTCCTACAATGAGCAGTTCTTC.

This rearrangement joins TRBV28 to TRBJ2-3; 9 bases are a match to TRBD2. Germline assignment: CDR1 MDHEN and CDR2 SYDVKM. V trimming: 3 bases; J trimming: 3 bases; junction bases outside the gene matches: 7. This CDR3 region has 16 residues. The DNA for the CDR3 is TGTGCCAGCAGTTTCCCCTCTAGCGGGACGACAGATACGCAGTATTTT. Protein product: CASSFPSSGTTDTQYF. The complete variable domain, with remaining parts taken from reference TRBV28 and TRBJ2-3, reads DVKVTQSSRYLVKRTGEKVFLECVQDMDHENMFWYRQDPGLGLRLIYFSYDVKMKEKGDIPEGYSVSREKKERFSLILESASTNQTSMYLCASSFPSSGTTDTQYFGPGTRLTVL.

This chain joins TRBV28 and TRBJ1-6; D not resolved. This CDR3 comprises 13 residues. Deletions cut 7 bases from V and 9 bases from J, with 13 bases between. CDR1 and CDR2 (germline): MDHEN, SYDVKM. This CDR3 reads CASIRSGSSPLHF. In nucleotides, the CDR3 is TGTGCCAGCATCCGATCGGGGAGTTCACCCCTCCACTTT.

This sequence joins TRBV7-9 and TRBJ1-6, with D possibly matching TRBD1 (5 bases). Germline V gives CDR1 SEHNR, CDR2 FQNEAQ (reference sequence). Trimming removed 4 bases from V and 5 bases from J, with 9 bases in between. The CDR3 consists of 14 residues. The CDR3 reads CASSSTVDNSPLHF. The CDR3 coding sequence is TGTGCCAGCAGCTCGACAGTAGATAATTCACCCCTCCACTTT.

The V call is TRBV19, the J call TRBJ1-5; D unresolved. The CDR3 is 14 residues long. The germline V gene encodes CDR1 LNHDA and CDR2 SQIVND (reference sequence). The V gene lost 7 bases and the J gene lost 5 bases, with 15 bases spanning the gap. CDR3 in DNA: TGTGCCAGTAATTCCTGGGCAGCTGATCAGCCCCAGCATTTT. Translated, it gives CASNSWAADQPQHF.

The CDR3 nucleotides read TGTGCCAGCTCCCCTCGGCGGGATTATGGTGAAAAACTGTTTTTT. Its protein product is CASSPRRDYGEKLFF. The V gene is TRBV18, the J gene TRBJ1-4; no firm D call. Germline loops: CDR1 KGHSH, CDR2 LQKENI. The CDR3 is 15 residues long. V lost 6 bases, J lost 7 bases, and 18 bases lay in between.

This clone came up once. The rearrangement links TRBV28 to TRBJ2-1; D is perhaps TRBD1 (6 bases). Trimming stripped 3 bases from V and 10 bases from J, with 16 bases between. This CDR3 has 14 residues. Germline values: CDR1 MDHEN, CDR2 SYDVKM. CDR3 bases: TGTGCCAGCAGTTTGACTGGGGGTGACAGGGAGCAGTTCTTC. This sequence encodes CASSLTGGDREQFF.

CDR3 nucleotides: TGTGCCAGCAGTTTGCGAGTAGCGGGAATAACCGGGGAGCTGTTTTTT. Its protein is CASSLRVAGITGELFF. The chain combines TRBV5-5 with TRBJ2-2, with 8 bases that match TRBD2. Germline-derived CDR1 and CDR2 are SGHKS and YYEKEE (reference sequence). With 5 bases clipped from V and 5 bases from J, the junction kept 11 bases outside the gene matches. The CDR3 loop spans 16 amino acids.

This rearrangement joins TRBV5-1 to TRBJ2-1; 7 bases fit TRBD2. Losses at the gene ends were 3 bases for V and 7 bases for J; bases not matched to a gene: 7. This CDR3 has 14 amino acids. CDR1 and CDR2 from the germline V gene are SGHRS and YFSETQ. The CDR3 reads CASSSSAGLNEQFF. The CDR3 DNA is TGCGCCAGCAGCTCCTCAGCGGGACTGAATGAGCAGTTCTTC.